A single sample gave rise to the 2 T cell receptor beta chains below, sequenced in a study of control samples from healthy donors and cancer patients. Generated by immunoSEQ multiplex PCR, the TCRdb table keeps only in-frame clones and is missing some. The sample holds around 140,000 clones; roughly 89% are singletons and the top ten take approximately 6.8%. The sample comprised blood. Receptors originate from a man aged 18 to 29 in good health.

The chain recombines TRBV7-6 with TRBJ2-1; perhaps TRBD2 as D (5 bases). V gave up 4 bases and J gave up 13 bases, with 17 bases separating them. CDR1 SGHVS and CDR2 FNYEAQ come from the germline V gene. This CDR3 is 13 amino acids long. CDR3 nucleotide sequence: TGTGCCAGCAGCTCGGGCCCCCAAGGGAGACAGTTCTTC. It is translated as CASSSGPQGRQFF. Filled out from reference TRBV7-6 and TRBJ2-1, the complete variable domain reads GAGVSQSPRYKVTKRGQDVALRCDPISGHVSLYWYRQALGQGPEFLTYFNYEAQQDKSGLPNDRFSAERPEGSISTLTIQRTEQRDSAMYRCASSSGPQGRQFFGPGTRLTVL.

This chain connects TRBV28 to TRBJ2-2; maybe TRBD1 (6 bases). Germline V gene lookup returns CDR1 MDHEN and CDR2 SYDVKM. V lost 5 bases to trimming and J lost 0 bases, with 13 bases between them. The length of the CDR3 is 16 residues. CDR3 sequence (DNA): TGTGCCAGCAGTCCCACCGGGACAACGAACACCGGGGAGCTGTTTTTT. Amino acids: CASSPTGTTNTGELFF. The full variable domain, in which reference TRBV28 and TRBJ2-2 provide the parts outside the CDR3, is DVKVTQSSRYLVKRTGEKVFLECVQDMDHENMFWYRQDPGLGLRLIYFSYDVKMKEKGDIPEGYSVSREKKERFSLILESASTNQTSMYLCASSPTGTTNTGELFFGEGSRLTVL.